This T cell receptor (beta chain) was sequenced for a study of T cell responses to AZD1222 COVID-19 vaccine. V shed 4 bases and J shed 6 bases, with 12 bases lying between them. This CDR3 region has 14 residues. Germline V gene sequence: CDR1 SNHLY, CDR2 FYNNEI. This clone was seen a single time. The method was immunoSEQ multiplex PCR; TCRdb's version includes in-frame clones alone and lacks a portion of them. The repertoire holds roughly 100,000 clones, 88% seen once, with 9.1% in the top ten. The TCR originated in an adult in good health. Sequences were derived from peripheral blood, sampled on day 0 of AZD1222 vaccination. This chain connects TRBV2 to TRBJ1-4; no clear D. The CDR3 spells CASSVNRRHEKLFF. Here the CDR3 DNA reads TGTGCCAGCAGTGTGAATAGGAGGCATGAAAAACTGTTTTTT.